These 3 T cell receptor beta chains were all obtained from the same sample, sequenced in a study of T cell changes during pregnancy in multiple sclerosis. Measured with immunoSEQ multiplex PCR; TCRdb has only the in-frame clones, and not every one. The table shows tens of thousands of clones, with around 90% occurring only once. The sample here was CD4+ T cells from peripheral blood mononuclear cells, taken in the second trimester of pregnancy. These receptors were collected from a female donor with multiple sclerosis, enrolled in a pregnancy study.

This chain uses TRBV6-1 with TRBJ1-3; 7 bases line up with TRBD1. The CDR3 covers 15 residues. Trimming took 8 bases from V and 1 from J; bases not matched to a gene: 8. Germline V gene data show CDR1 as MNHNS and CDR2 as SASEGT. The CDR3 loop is CASQYRGESGNTIYF. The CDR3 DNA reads TGTGCCAGCCAGTACAGGGGCGAATCTGGAAACACCATATATTTT.

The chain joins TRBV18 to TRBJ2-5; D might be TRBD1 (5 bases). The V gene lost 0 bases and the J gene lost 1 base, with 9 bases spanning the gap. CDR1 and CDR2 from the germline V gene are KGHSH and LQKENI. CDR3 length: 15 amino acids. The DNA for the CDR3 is TGTGCCAGCTCACCACCAACAGGCTTCCAAGAGACCCAGTACTTC. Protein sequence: CASSPPTGFQETQYF.

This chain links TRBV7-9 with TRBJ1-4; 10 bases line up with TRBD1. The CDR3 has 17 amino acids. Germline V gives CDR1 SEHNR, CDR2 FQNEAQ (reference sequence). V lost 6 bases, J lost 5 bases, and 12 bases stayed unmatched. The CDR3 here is CASSYPGQGLGNEKLFF. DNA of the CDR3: TGTGCCAGCAGTTATCCGGGACAGGGGCTGGGGAATGAAAAACTGTTTTTT. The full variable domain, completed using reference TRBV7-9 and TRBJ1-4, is DTGVSQNPRHKITKRGQNVTFRCDPISEHNRLYWYRQTLGQGPEFLTYFQNEAQLEKSRLLSDRFSAERPKGSFSTLEIQRTEQGDSAMYLCASSYPGQGLGNEKLFFGSGTQLSVL.